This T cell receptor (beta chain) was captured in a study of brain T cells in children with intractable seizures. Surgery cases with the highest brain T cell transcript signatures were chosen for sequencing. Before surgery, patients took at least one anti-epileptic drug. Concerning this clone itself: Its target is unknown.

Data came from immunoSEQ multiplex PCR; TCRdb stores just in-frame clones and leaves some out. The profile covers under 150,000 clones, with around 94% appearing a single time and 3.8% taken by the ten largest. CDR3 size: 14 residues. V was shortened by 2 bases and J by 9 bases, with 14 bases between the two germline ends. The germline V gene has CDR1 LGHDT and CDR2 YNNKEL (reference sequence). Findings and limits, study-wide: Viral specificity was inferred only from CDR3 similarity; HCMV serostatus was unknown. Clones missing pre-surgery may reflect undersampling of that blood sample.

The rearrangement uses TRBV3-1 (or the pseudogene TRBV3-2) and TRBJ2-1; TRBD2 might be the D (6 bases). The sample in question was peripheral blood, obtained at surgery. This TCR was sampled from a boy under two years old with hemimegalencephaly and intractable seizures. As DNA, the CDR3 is TGTGCCAGCAGCCAAAATGCAGCGGGCGGTGAGCAGTTCTTC. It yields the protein CASSQNAAGGEQFF.